This TCR beta chain comes out of a study of response to subunit inactivated influenza vaccine. Study-wide results and caveats: Few additional T cells are recruited per seasonal influenza vaccination, authors suggested.

Germline CDR1 SEHNR, CDR2 FQNEAQ (reference sequence). Deletions cut 5 bases from V and 7 bases from J, with 9 bases between. This CDR3 is 12 amino acids long. TCRdb itself ran the RT-PCR reads through MiXCR, one entry per CDR3 protein. The repertoire holds a few hundred thousand distinct CDR3 sequences, with 6% to 9% as singletons. The table lists this clonotype with many counts. Its target is unknown. This TCR was sampled from a man aged 50-75 years who received an inactivated influenza vaccine. The chain combines TRBV7-9 with TRBJ2-1; D remains unclear. Sequenced material: PBMCs from blood, taken around 25 months after vaccination. This chain's CDR3 is CASSLVRNEQFF. For the CDR3, the DNA is TGTGCCAGCAGCCTAGTACGGAATGAGCAGTTCTTC.